Following are 23 T cell receptor beta chains from one sample sequenced in a study of T cells after yellow fever vaccination. Using its own MiXCR run on the 5' RACE reads, TCRdb lists one record per CDR3 protein. The sample lists 500,000 to 650,000 distinct CDR3 sequences; 13% were seen once. Sequenced here: PBMCs, sampled on the day of the yellow fever booster vaccination. These receptors were obtained from a man under 40 who received the YFV17D yellow fever vaccine.

This clonotype has just a few counts. The chain carries TRBV12-3 or TRBV12-4 and TRBJ2-2, with a possible D match to TRBD1 (7 bases). The V end lost 3 bases, the J end lost 2 bases, and 10 bases lay between the germline ends. This CDR3 is 15 amino acids long. CDR3 bases: TGTGCCAGCAGTTTCCAGGGGGGAAACACCGGGGAGCTGTTTTTT. Its translation: CASSFQGGNTGELFF.

This rearrangement joins TRBV6-1 to TRBJ2-7; a weak D match, TRBD1 (5 bases). V was clipped by 6 bases and J by 4 bases, with 16 bases between them. The CDR3 consists of 14 residues. Germline CDR1 MNHNS, CDR2 SASEGT. CDR3 nucleotides: TGTGCCAGCAGCTCGCGACAGAAGACTTACGAGCAGTACTTC. Its translation is CASSSRQKTYEQYF.

In this sample, this clonotype turned up a few times. J is TRBJ2-5 and V is TRBV4-3; D unclear. Trimming took 0 bases from V and 4 from J, leaving 12 bases between them. This CDR3 spans 15 amino acids. Germline CDR1 and CDR2: LGHNA and YSLEER. CDR3 coding DNA: TGCGCCAGCAGCCAAGATCTAGTTGGGGTAGAGACCCAGTACTTC. Its translation is CASSQDLVGVETQYF.

V gene TRBV6-1 combines with J gene TRBJ2-7; D is unclear. The CDR3 sequence is 13 residues long. Germline assignment: CDR1 MNHNS and CDR2 SASEGT. Between the trimmed V and J ends, which lost 7 bases and 3 bases, there was a span of 13 bases. The CDR3: CASTRSASYEQYF. CDR3 in DNA: TGTGCCAGCACTCGAAGCGCAAGCTACGAGCAGTACTTC.

This clonotype has only a few counts. This chain joins TRBV7-9 and TRBJ2-1; 9 bases fit TRBD1. Per the germline V gene, CDR1 is SEHNR and CDR2 is FQNEAQ (reference sequence). With 3 bases clipped from V and 6 bases from J, the junction kept 3 bases outside the gene matches. The CDR3 consists of 14 residues. The CDR3 region is CASSLGTGTNEQFF. CDR3 bases: TGTGCCAGCAGCTTGGGGACAGGGACCAATGAGCAGTTCTTC. The full variable domain, completed using reference TRBV7-9 and TRBJ2-1, is DTGVSQNPRHKITKRGQNVTFRCDPISEHNRLYWYRQTLGQGPEFLTYFQNEAQLEKSRLLSDRFSAERPKGSFSTLEIQRTEQGDSAMYLCASSLGTGTNEQFFGPGTRLTVL.

The sample holds a few counts of this clonotype. The rearrangement uses TRBV15 and TRBJ2-7; maybe TRBD1 (6 bases). Germline assignment: CDR1 LNHNV and CDR2 YYDKDF (reference sequence). Deletions cut 5 bases from V and 3 bases from J, with 14 bases between. The CDR3 contains 14 residues. CDR3 residues: CATSGRDTFYEQYF. The CDR3 region has the DNA TGTGCCACCAGCGGCCGGGACACCTTCTACGAGCAGTACTTC.

This clonotype occurred a few times. The gene calls are TRBV6-5 and TRBJ2-1; 10 bases are a match to TRBD2. The CDR3 covers 14 residues. The germline CDR1 and CDR2 sequences are MNHEY and SVGAGI. The J segment lost 7 bases and the V segment lost 2 bases, leaving 2 bases of the junction unmatched. The CDR3 DNA reads TGTGCCAGCAGTTACCAGGGACTAGCGAATGAGCAGTTCTTC. This translates into CASSYQGLANEQFF.

Worth noting for this clonotype: Compared with germline, one end of the junction differs, possibly owing to a read error. The gene calls are TRBV5-1 and TRBJ2-1, with a possible D match to TRBD2 (7 bases). This CDR3 has 16 residues. The germline CDR1 and CDR2 sequences are SGHRS and YFSETQ. This CDR3 reads CASSHGGASSYNGQFF. DNA for the CDR3: TGCGCCAGCAGCCATGGGGGGGCAAGCTCCTACAATGGGCAGTTCTTC.

This chain links TRBV19 with TRBJ1-5; a weak D match, TRBD1 (5 bases). Trimming took 5 bases from V and 3 from J, leaving 14 bases between them. The germline gives CDR1 LNHDA, CDR2 SQIVND (reference sequence). The CDR3 contains 15 residues. The CDR3 DNA sequence: TGTGCCAGTAGTGGGGGGTCCAGCCCCAATCAGCCCCAGCATTTT. It is translated as CASSGGSSPNQPQHF.

The chain is built from TRBV7-2 and TRBJ2-3, with D hard to call. V was pared by 5 bases and J by 3 bases, with 21 bases between. The CDR3 consists of 17 residues. Per the germline V gene, CDR1 is SGHTA and CDR2 is FQGNSA. The CDR3 DNA reads as TGTGCCAGCAGCCCCGGGCCAAGTCATTCACCAACAGATACGCAGTATTTT. Its translation is CASSPGPSHSPTDTQYF.

The chain employs TRBV20-1 and TRBJ2-2; the D gene is possibly TRBD1 (6 bases). The germline V gene has CDR1 DFQATT and CDR2 SNEGSKA (reference sequence). The V end lost 2 bases, the J end lost 3 bases, and 13 bases lay between the germline ends. This CDR3 has 15 residues. The CDR3 nucleotides read TGCAGTGCTAGAACAGGGATTTTGGACACCGGGGAGCTGTTTTTT. Its translation is CSARTGILDTGELFF.

The chain combines TRBV20-1 with TRBJ2-3; 10 bases are a match to TRBD2. CDR1 and CDR2 (germline): DFQATT, SNEGSKA (reference sequence). V shed 3 bases and J 6 bases; nucleotides not matched to a gene: 15. The CDR3 totals 17 residues. The CDR3 region has the DNA TGCAGTGCTAGCTCCCCTACTAGCGGGACTAGGGGGGATACGCAGTATTTT. Translated, it gives CSASSPTSGTRGDTQYF.

V is TRBV4-2 and J is TRBJ2-7, with D hard to call. The germline V gene encodes CDR1 LGHNA and CDR2 YNFKEQ. V was cut by 1 base and J by 0 bases, with 10 bases left in between. The CDR3 runs to 15 residues. The CDR3: CASSQGATYSYEQYF. The CDR3 DNA reads as TGTGCCAGCAGCCAAGGTGCAACGTACTCCTACGAGCAGTACTTC.

This chain connects TRBV7-2 to TRBJ2-7, with 9 bases lining up with TRBD2. V lost 5 bases to trimming and J lost 6 bases; unmatched junction nucleotides: 5. From germline, CDR1 is SGHTA and CDR2 FQGNSA. The CDR3 loop spans 13 amino acids. In DNA form, the CDR3 reads TGTGCCAGCAGCCTAGGGACTAGCCGCGAGCAGTACTTC. Translated, it gives CASSLGTSREQYF. The full variable domain, its missing parts supplied by reference TRBV7-2 and TRBJ2-7, is GAGVSQSPSNKVTEKGKDVELRCDPISGHTALYWYRQSLGQGLEFLIYFQGNSAPDKSGLPSDRFSAERTGGSVSTLTIQRTQQEDSAVYLCASSLGTSREQYFGPGTRLTVT.

This clonotype was counted a few times. V usage is TRBV20-1 and J usage is TRBJ2-2; D not certain. V was clipped by 6 bases and J by 0 bases, with 11 bases between them. This CDR3 comprises 14 residues. Looked up from germline, CDR1 is DFQATT and CDR2 is SNEGSKA (reference sequence). The CDR3 sequence is CSAVPEANTGELFF. The CDR3 bases are TGCAGTGCGGTACCCGAGGCGAACACCGGGGAGCTGTTTTTT.

CDR3 sequence reads: CASSQDGGFRNNEQFF. The CDR3 DNA is TGCGCCAGCAGCCAAGATGGGGGGTTTCGAAACAATGAGCAGTTCTTC. The chain couples TRBV4-3 to TRBJ2-1; D is perhaps TRBD2 (6 bases). Trimming removed 0 bases at V and 5 bases at J, with 14 bases between. The CDR3 extends over 16 amino acids. From germline, CDR1 is LGHNA and CDR2 YSLEER.

V gene TRBV20-1 combines with J gene TRBJ2-7; 10 bases agree with TRBD2. Germline V gives CDR1 DFQATT, CDR2 SNEGSKA (reference sequence). The V gene end was trimmed by 3 bases and the J gene end by 0 bases; junction bases not matched to a gene: 5. The CDR3 has 15 residues. CDR3: CSARISSGSSYEQYF. The CDR3, as DNA: TGCAGTGCTAGGATCTCTAGCGGGAGCTCCTACGAGCAGTACTTC.

This rearrangement joins TRBV27 to TRBJ2-1, with 10 positions matching TRBD2. The CDR3 has 18 residues. Trimming took 3 bases from V and 4 from J; bases not matched to a gene: 12. CDR1 is MNHEY and CDR2 is SMNVEV in the germline V gene (reference sequence). The CDR3 sequence: CASSFPAPLAGAYNEQFF. Written as DNA, the CDR3 is TGTGCCAGCAGTTTTCCCGCGCCGCTAGCGGGGGCGTACAATGAGCAGTTCTTC.

In this sample, this clonotype turned up a few times. This chain connects TRBV25-1 to TRBJ1-3; D call uncertain. The CDR3 sequence is 16 residues long. Germline V lookup: CDR1 MGHDK, CDR2 SYGVNS. V lost 3 bases to trimming and J lost 0 bases, with 12 bases between them. The CDR3 DNA reads TGTGCCAGCAGTGATTCGGTCCCGGCCTCTGGAAACACCATATATTTT. Translating gives CASSDSVPASGNTIYF.

This chain joins TRBV20-1 and TRBJ2-1, with 7 bases aligning to TRBD2. Unmatched junction bases numbered 11, after V lost 4 bases and J lost 5 bases. The CDR3 loop spans 15 amino acids. Germline lookup yields CDR1 DFQATT and CDR2 SNEGSKA (reference sequence). CDR3 DNA: TGCAGTGCTACCCACCGCGGGAGACCACACAATGAGCAGTTCTTC. Translated: CSATHRGRPHNEQFF.

The rearrangement uses TRBV29-1 and TRBJ2-7; D remains ambiguous. Germline V gene sequence: CDR1 SQVTM, CDR2 ANQGSEA. The CDR3 is made up of 11 amino acids. Deletions cut 5 bases from V and 3 bases from J, with 8 bases between. This chain's CDR3 is CSVKDHYEQYF. The CDR3 nucleotides read TGCAGCGTTAAGGACCACTACGAGCAGTACTTC.

The J gene is TRBJ1-5, the V gene TRBV10-3, with a tentative D call TRBD1 (6 bases). CDR3 length equals 15 residues. Trimming pared 0 bases from V and 2 bases from J, leaving 8 bases between. The germline V gene has CDR1 ENHRY and CDR2 SYGVKD. The CDR3 is CAISESHRGNQPQHF. The CDR3 bases are TGTGCCATCAGTGAGTCTCACAGGGGCAATCAGCCCCAGCATTTT.

The V gene is TRBV7-9, the J gene TRBJ1-1; 9 bases fit TRBD1. J lost 4 bases, V lost 5 bases, and 5 bases had no gene match. Germline-derived CDR1 and CDR2 are SEHNR and FQNEAQ (reference sequence). The CDR3 spans 14 residues. The CDR3 here is CASSPTGGVTEAFF. For the CDR3, the DNA is TGTGCCAGCAGCCCTACAGGGGGCGTCACTGAAGCTTTCTTT.